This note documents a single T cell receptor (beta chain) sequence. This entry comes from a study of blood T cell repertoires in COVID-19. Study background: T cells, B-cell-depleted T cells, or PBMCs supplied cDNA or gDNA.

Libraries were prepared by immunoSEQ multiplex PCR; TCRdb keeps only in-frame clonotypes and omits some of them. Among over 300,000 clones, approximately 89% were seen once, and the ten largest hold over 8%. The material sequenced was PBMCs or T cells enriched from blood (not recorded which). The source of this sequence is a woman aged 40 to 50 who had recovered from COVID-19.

The CDR3: CASRAQGMDGYTF. In nucleotides, the CDR3 is TGTGCCAGCAGGGCACAGGGGATGGATGGCTACACCTTC. The chain employs TRBV25-1 and TRBJ1-2; TRBD1 matches at 7 bases. This CDR3 contains 13 residues. Germline trimming cut 6 bases from V and 6 bases from J; bases unmatched to any gene: 7. From germline, CDR1 is MGHDK and CDR2 SYGVNS.